This T cell receptor beta chain was sequenced during a study of cytomegalovirus exposure and HLA in healthy donors. Primers included in the PCR were 60 Vbeta and 13 Jbeta primers. Sequenced by immunoSEQ multiplex PCR; TCRdb stores in-frame clones only, minus some. The data show about 160,000 clones, 85% seen once. After removal of 6 bases from V and 0 bases from J, the junction contained 13 bases not matched to a gene. The CDR3 is made up of 17 amino acids. The germline CDR1 and CDR2 sequences are MNHEY and SMNVEV (reference sequence). The study's findings and limits: The HLA-A and HLA-B alleles of most subjects were reportedly predicted accurately from TCR beta sequences. Being indistinguishable, some V segments were excluded, TRBV6-2 and TRBV6-3 among them.

Turning to this clone: The antigen is not known.

The sample comprised PBMCs. This receptor was taken from a boy aged 2 to 10 in good health and CMV-seronegative. The genes are TRBV27 and TRBJ1-2; TRBD1 aligns across 7 bases. CDR3 in DNA: TGTGCCAGCAGACTGGACCGGACAGGCGACTCTAACTATGGCTACACCTTC. It yields the protein CASRLDRTGDSNYGYTF.